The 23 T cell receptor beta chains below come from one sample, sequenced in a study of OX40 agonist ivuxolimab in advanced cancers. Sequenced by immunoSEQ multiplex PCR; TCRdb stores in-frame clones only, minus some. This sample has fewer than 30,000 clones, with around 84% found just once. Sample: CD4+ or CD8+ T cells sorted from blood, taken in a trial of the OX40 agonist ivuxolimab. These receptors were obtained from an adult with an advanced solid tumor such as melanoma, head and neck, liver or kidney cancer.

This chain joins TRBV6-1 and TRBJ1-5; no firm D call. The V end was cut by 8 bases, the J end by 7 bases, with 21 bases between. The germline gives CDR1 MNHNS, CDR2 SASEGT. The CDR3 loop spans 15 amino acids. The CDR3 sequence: CASSGGSQEWQPQHF. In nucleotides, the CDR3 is TGTGCCAGCTCGGGTGGGTCCCAGGAGTGGCAGCCCCAGCATTTT.

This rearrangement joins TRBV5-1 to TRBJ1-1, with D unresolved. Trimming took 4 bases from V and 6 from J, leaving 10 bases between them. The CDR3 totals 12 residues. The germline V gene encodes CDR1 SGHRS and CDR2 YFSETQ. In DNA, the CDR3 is TGCGCCAGCAGCCCTGACGGGGCTGAAGCTTTCTTT. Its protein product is CASSPDGAEAFF. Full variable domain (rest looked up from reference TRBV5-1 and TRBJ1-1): KAGVTQTPRYLIKTRGQQVTLSCSPISGHRSVSWYQQTPGQGLQFLFEYFSETQRNKGNFPGRFSGRQFSNSRSEMNVSTLELGDSALYLCASSPDGAEAFFGQGTRLTVV.

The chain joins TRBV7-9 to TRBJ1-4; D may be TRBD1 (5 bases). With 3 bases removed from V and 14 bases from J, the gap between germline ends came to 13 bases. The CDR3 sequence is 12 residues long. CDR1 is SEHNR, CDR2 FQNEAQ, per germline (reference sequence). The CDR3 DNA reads TGTGCCAGCAGCTTGGGGGGAGGATGGCTGTTTTTT. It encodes CASSLGGGWLFF.

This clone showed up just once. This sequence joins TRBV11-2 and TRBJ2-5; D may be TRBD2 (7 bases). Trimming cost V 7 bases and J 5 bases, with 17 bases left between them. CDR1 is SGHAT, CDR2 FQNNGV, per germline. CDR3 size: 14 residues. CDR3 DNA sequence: TGTGCCAGCACCCTGGGGGGGGGCGGGGAGACCCAGTACTTC. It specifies CASTLGGGGETQYF.

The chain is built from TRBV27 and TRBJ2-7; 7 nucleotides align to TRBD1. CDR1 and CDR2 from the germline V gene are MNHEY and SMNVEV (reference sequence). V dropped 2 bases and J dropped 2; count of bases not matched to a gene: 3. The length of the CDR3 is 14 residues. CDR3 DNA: TGTGCCAGCAGTTTAGGGACAGCAGCCTACGAGCAGTACTTC. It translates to CASSLGTAAYEQYF.

The CDR3 loop reads CASRVSRTNSPLHF. For the CDR3, the DNA is TGCGCCAGCCGGGTGTCGAGAACTAATTCACCCCTCCACTTT. The V call is TRBV10-2, the J call TRBJ1-6; D gene uncertain. The V and J ends lost 8 bases and 6 bases respectively, with 14 bases between them. The CDR3 sequence is 14 residues long. Germline CDR1 WSHSY, CDR2 SAAADI.

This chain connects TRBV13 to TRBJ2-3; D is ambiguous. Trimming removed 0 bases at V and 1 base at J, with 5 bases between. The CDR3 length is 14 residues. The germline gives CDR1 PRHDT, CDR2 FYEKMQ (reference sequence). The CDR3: CASSLGAGTDTQYF. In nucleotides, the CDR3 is TGTGCCAGCAGCTTAGGGGCTGGCACAGATACGCAGTATTTT.

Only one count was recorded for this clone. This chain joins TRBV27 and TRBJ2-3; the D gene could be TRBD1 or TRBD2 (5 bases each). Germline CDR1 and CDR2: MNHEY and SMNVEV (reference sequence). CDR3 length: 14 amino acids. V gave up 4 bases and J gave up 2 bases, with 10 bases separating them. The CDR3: CASSWGIDTDTQYF. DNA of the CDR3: TGTGCCAGCAGTTGGGGGATAGACACAGATACGCAGTATTTT.

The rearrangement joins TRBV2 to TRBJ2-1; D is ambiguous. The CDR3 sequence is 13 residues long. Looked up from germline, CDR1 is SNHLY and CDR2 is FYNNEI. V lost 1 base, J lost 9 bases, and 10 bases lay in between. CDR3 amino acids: CASSEVRLGEQFF. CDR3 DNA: TGTGCCAGCAGTGAAGTGCGGTTGGGTGAGCAGTTCTTC.

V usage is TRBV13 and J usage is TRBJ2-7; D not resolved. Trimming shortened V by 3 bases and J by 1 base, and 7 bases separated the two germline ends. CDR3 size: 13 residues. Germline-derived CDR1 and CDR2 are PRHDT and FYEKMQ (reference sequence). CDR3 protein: CASSLTLSYEQYF. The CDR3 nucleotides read TGTGCCAGCAGCTTGACACTATCCTACGAGCAGTACTTC.

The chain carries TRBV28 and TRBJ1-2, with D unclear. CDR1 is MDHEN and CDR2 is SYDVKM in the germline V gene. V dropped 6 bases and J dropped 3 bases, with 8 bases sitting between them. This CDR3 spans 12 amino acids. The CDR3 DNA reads TGTGCCAGCAGCCGGCAGGACTATGGCTACACCTTC. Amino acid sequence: CASSRQDYGYTF.

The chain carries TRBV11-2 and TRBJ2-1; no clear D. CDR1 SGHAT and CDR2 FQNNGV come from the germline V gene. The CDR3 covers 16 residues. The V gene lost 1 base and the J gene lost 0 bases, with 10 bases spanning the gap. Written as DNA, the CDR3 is TGTGCCAGCAGCTTAGGACGACTCAGCTCCTACAATGAGCAGTTCTTC. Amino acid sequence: CASSLGRLSSYNEQFF. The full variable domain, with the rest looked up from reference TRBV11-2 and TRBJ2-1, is EAGVAQSPRYKIIEKRQSVAFWCNPISGHATLYWYQQILGQGPKLLIQFQNNGVVDDSQLPKDRFSAERLKGVDSTLKIQPAKLEDSAVYLCASSLGRLSSYNEQFFGPGTRLTVL.

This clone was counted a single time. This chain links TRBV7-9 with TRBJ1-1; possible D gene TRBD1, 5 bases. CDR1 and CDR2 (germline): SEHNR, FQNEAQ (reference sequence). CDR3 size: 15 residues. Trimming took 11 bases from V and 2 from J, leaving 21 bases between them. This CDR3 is CAGSFLGVGNTEAFF. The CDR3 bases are TGTGCCGGATCATTCCTAGGGGTGGGTAACACTGAAGCTTTCTTT. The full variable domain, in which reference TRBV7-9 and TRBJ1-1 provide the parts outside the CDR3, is DTGVSQNPRHKITKRGQNVTFRCDPISEHNRLYWYRQTLGQGPEFLTYFQNEAQLEKSRLLSDRFSAERPKGSFSTLEIQRTEQGDSAMYLCAGSFLGVGNTEAFFGQGTRLTVV.

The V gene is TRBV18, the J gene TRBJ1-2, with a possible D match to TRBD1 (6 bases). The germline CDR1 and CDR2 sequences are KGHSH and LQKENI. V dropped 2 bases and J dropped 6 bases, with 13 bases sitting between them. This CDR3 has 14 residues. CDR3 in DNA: TGTGCCAGCTCACCAATGGGGGGCGGAGATGGCTACACCTTC. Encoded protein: CASSPMGGGDGYTF.

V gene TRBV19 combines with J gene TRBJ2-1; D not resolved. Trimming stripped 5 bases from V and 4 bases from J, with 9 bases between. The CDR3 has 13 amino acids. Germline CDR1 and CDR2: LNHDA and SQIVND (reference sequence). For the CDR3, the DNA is TGTGCCAGTAGTTCGGCCCGTTACAATGAGCAGTTCTTC. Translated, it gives CASSSARYNEQFF.

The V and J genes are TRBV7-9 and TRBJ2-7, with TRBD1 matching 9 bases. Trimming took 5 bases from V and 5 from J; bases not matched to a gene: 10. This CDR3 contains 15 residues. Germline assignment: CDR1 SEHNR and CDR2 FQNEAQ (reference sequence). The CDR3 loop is CASSVSGTGFHEQYF. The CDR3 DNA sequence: TGTGCCAGCAGCGTATCCGGGACAGGGTTTCACGAGCAGTACTTC.

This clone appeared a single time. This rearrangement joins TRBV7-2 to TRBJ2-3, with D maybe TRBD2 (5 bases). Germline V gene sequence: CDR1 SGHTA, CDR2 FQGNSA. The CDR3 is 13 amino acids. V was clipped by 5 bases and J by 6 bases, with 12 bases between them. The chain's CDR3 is CASSPLAIDTQYF. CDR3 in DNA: TGTGCCAGCAGCCCCCTAGCCATCGATACGCAGTATTTT.

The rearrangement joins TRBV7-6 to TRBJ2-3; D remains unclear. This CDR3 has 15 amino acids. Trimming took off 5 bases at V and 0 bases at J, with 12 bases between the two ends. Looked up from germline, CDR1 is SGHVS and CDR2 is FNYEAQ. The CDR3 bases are TGTGCCAGCAGCCCCCTAGGAGCTAGCACAGATACGCAGTATTTT. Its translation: CASSPLGASTDTQYF.

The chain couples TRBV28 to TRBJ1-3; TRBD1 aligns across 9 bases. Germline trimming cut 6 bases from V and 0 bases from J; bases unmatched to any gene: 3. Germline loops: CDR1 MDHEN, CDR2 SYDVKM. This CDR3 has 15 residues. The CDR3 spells CASRQTGGSGNTIYF. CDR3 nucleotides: TGTGCCAGCAGACAGACAGGGGGCTCTGGAAACACCATATATTTT.

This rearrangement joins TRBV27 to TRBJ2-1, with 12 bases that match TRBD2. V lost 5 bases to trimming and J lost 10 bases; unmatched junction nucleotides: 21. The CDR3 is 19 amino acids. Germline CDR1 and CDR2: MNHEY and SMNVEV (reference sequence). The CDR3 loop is CASSPSIGLLAGGNKEQFF. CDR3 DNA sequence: TGTGCCAGCAGTCCGAGCATAGGACTCCTAGCGGGAGGGAATAAAGAGCAGTTCTTC.

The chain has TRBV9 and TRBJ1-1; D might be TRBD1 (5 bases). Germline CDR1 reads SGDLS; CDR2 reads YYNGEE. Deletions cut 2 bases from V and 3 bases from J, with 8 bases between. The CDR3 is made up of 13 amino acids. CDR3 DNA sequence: TGTGCCAGCAGCGTTCAGGGAGACACTGAAGCTTTCTTT. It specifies CASSVQGDTEAFF.

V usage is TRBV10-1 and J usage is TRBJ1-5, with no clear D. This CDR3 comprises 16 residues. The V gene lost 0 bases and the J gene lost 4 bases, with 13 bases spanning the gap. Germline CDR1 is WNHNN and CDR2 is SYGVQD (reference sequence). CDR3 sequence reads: CASSESRVSFNQPQHF. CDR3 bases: TGCGCCAGCAGTGAGTCAAGGGTCTCTTTTAATCAGCCCCAGCATTTT.

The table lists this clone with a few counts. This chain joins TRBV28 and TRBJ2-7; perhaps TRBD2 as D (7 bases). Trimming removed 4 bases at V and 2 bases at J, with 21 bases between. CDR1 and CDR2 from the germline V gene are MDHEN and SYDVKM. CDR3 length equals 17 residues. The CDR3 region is CASSSVGQRGEPYEQYF. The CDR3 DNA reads TGTGCCAGCAGTTCCGTCGGACAGCGGGGCGAGCCCTACGAGCAGTACTTC.